Presented here are 15 T cell receptor beta chains from one specimen sequenced in a study of shared T cell receptors in the human thymus. Clones were sequenced by immunoSEQ multiplex PCR, and TCRdb holds only the in-frame ones, with some missing. This repertoire shows 640,000 or so clones, approximately 87% found once; its top ten account for roughly 0.0087%. The same sample was also used in a study of human thymus T cells.

The sequenced material came from thymocytes. The receptors were gathered from a boy under three years old with a congenital heart defect.

V is TRBV7-2 and J is TRBJ2-1, with 8 bases fitting TRBD1. Germline V CDR1 and CDR2: SGHTA, FQGNSA. CDR3 length: 17 amino acids. After removal of 4 bases from V and 6 bases from J, the junction contained 14 bases not matched to a gene. The CDR3 DNA reads as TGTGCCAGCAGCTGGCTGGACAGGGATACAAGGGGCAATGAGCAGTTCTTC. It codes for CASSWLDRDTRGNEQFF.

V gene TRBV29-1 combines with J gene TRBJ1-1, with TRBD1 matching 7 bases. CDR3 size: 17 residues. CDR1 is SQVTM, CDR2 ANQGSEA, per germline. The junction had 17 bases not matched to a gene; V was cut back by 7 bases and J by 0 bases. CDR3 DNA sequence: TGCAGCGCAGAGAAAAGGGACAGCGCCAACATGAACACTGAAGCTTTCTTT. Its translation is CSAEKRDSANMNTEAFF.

This clone was found once. The V and J genes are TRBV10-1 and TRBJ2-7; D might be TRBD1 (6 bases). The V and J ends lost 5 bases and 5 bases respectively, with 16 bases between them. This CDR3 comprises 14 residues. The V gene's germline CDR1 is WNHNN and CDR2 SYGVQD (reference sequence). This chain's CDR3 is CASSRTQGIHEQYF. The CDR3 DNA reads as TGCGCCAGCAGTCGCACTCAGGGGATCCACGAGCAGTACTTC.

The J gene is TRBJ2-4, the V gene TRBV6-1; 7 positions match TRBD2. Germline V CDR1 and CDR2: MNHNS, SASEGT. CDR3 length: 18 residues. The trim removed 1 base at V and 0 bases at J, leaving 9 bases unmatched. The CDR3 is CASSEDKREGLAKNIQYF. DNA for the CDR3: TGTGCCAGCAGTGAAGATAAGAGGGAGGGACTAGCCAAAAACATTCAGTACTTC.

The chain combines TRBV2 with TRBJ1-2, with no clear D. CDR3 length: 15 amino acids. V lost 7 bases, J lost 5 bases, and 20 bases lay in between. CDR1 and CDR2 from the germline V gene are SNHLY and FYNNEI. The CDR3 loop is CASIGVRTGAYGYTF. The DNA of the CDR3 is TGTGCCAGCATTGGCGTAAGGACTGGAGCTTATGGCTACACCTTC.

This sequence joins TRBV27 and TRBJ2-7; 11 bases match TRBD2. Germline lookup yields CDR1 MNHEY and CDR2 SMNVEV (reference sequence). This CDR3 spans 15 amino acids. V lost 8 bases to trimming and J lost 6 bases; unmatched junction nucleotides: 12. The CDR3 DNA sequence: TGTGCCAGCGGCCCCTTTCTAGCGGGAGGCTCCGAGCAGTACTTC. This codes for CASGPFLAGGSEQYF.

CDR3 bases: TGTGCTAGTGGTGCCGGACAGGGAACGAACACCGGGGAGCTGTTTTTT. It is translated as CASGAGQGTNTGELFF. The chain uses TRBV12-5 and TRBJ2-2; 8 bases match TRBD1. The CDR3 covers 16 residues. Losses at the gene ends were 5 bases for V and 0 bases for J; bases not matched to a gene: 5. Germline CDR1 LGHNT, CDR2 FRNRAP.

The chain's CDR3 is CASRYGTLDTDTQYF. Written as DNA, the CDR3 is TGCGCCAGCAGATACGGGACTCTCGACACAGATACGCAGTATTTT. The chain couples TRBV5-1 to TRBJ2-3, with D possibly TRBD2 on 6 matching bases. Per germline, CDR1 SGHRS and CDR2 YFSETQ. Trimming took 5 bases from V and 2 from J, leaving 15 bases between them. There are 15 residues in the CDR3.

The chain links TRBV14 to TRBJ1-1; D possibly corresponds to TRBD1 (5 bases). In germline, CDR1 is SGHDN, CDR2 FVKESK. The ends were cut back, 0 bases at V and 1 base at J, with 9 bases in the middle. This CDR3 is built from 15 residues. CDR3 sequence (DNA): TGTGCCAGCAGCCAAGAGGGGGGACCGAACACTGAAGCTTTCTTT. It translates to CASSQEGGPNTEAFF.

The V call is TRBV19, the J call TRBJ1-6; D remains unclear. The CDR3 has 17 residues. With 3 bases removed from V and 6 bases from J, the gap between germline ends came to 18 bases. The germline CDR1 and CDR2 sequences are LNHDA and SQIVND (reference sequence). The CDR3 DNA follows: TGTGCCAGTAGTATTTTTAGTGCGGGCTTTTCTAATTCACCCCTCCACTTT. It codes for CASSIFSAGFSNSPLHF.

J is TRBJ1-1 and V is TRBV18; D perhaps matches TRBD1 (5 bases). The CDR3 totals 14 residues. Germline V gene data show CDR1 as KGHSH and CDR2 as LQKENI. The ends were cut back, 3 bases at V and 4 bases at J, with 12 bases in the middle. The CDR3: CASSPSQGSTEAFF. The CDR3 DNA sequence: TGTGCCAGCTCACCGAGCCAGGGATCCACTGAAGCTTTCTTT.

The table lists this clone with a count of one. The chain couples TRBV5-6 to TRBJ1-1; no reliable D call. The CDR3 extends over 18 amino acids. Germline CDR1 is SGHDT and CDR2 is YYEEEE. V was clipped by 0 bases and J by 7 bases, with 25 bases between them. CDR3 nucleotides: TGTGCCAGCAGCTTGGTTGGGTTGTGTAGGGATCAAGGAGGTGAAGCTTTCTTT. It translates to CASSLVGLCRDQGGEAFF.

The CDR3 protein is CASSLRPPTGDNSPLHF. Written as DNA, the CDR3 is TGTGCCAGCAGTTTAAGGCCTCCGACAGGGGATAATTCACCCCTCCACTTT. This chain uses TRBV27 with TRBJ1-6; 8 bases map to TRBD1. CDR1 and CDR2 (germline): MNHEY, SMNVEV (reference sequence). The junction had 8 bases not matched to a gene; V was cut back by 2 bases and J by 5 bases. This CDR3 contains 17 residues.

The chain uses TRBV27 and TRBJ1-2; 9 bases align to TRBD1. Germline assignment: CDR1 MNHEY and CDR2 SMNVEV (reference sequence). The CDR3 loop spans 15 amino acids. V shed 10 bases and J 4 bases; nucleotides not matched to a gene: 13. CDR3 residues: CATLLDRGLCYGYTF. The CDR3 bases are TGTGCCACCCTACTGGACAGGGGCCTCTGCTATGGCTACACCTTC.

In this sample, this clone turned up a few times. The genes are TRBV19 and TRBJ2-7; 8 positions match TRBD1. The length of the CDR3 is 16 residues. V shed 3 bases and J 2 bases; nucleotides not matched to a gene: 9. Germline V gene lookup returns CDR1 LNHDA and CDR2 SQIVND (reference sequence). The CDR3 coding sequence is TGTGCCAGTAGTATTCGGGTCGGACAGGGAGCCTACGAGCAGTACTTC. Protein product: CASSIRVGQGAYEQYF.